The clone carrying this T cell receptor beta chain came up many times. No antigen is known for it. TCRdb re-called the 5' RACE reads with MiXCR, one entry per CDR3 protein. The data contain about 130,000 distinct CDR3 sequences, roughly 13% of them singletons. The CDR3 has 13 amino acids. Looked up from germline, CDR1 is SGDLS and CDR2 is YYNGEE. The V gene end was trimmed by 0 bases and the J gene end by 7 bases; junction bases not matched to a gene: 2. This specimen comes from a study of CD8 T cells in ankylosing spondylitis. Findings of the study overall: Certain motif variants had earlier appeared in reactive arthritis synovial fluid and blood.

This receptor was identified in a female donor with ankylosing spondylitis or in good health (not recorded which). The material sequenced was blood, either unsorted or a sorted T cell fraction (not recorded which). This chain connects TRBV9 to TRBJ2-3; 7 positions agree with TRBD2. Here the CDR3 reads CASSVAGGNTQYF. CDR3 nucleotides: TGTGCCAGCAGCGTAGCGGGGGGAAATACGCAGTATTTT.